This T cell receptor (beta chain) was captured in a study of T cell responses to AZD1222 COVID-19 vaccine. For the study at large: Recipients boosted at about 4 weeks or about 12 weeks are pooled. Study observations and caveats: Seropositivity was recorded at baseline in only a handful of AZD1222 recipients. Spike regions recognized by vaccine-associated CD4 TCRs spanned the protein, led by 160-218 and 743-854. The study reported that nearly half of spike-specific TCRs target unmutated variant regions.

On this clone itself: The antigen is undetermined.

Trimming shortened V by 6 bases and J by 4 bases, and 15 bases separated the two germline ends. The CDR3 totals 14 residues. Germline CDR1 MDHEN, CDR2 SYDVKM. TCRdb's copy holds only in-frame clones and misses some; the assay was immunoSEQ multiplex PCR. The table has about 170,000 clones, 70% to 90% seen once; the top ten hold approximately 1.6%. The source of this sequence is an adult in good health. The sample in question was peripheral blood, obtained on day 0 of AZD1222 vaccination. The chain carries TRBV28 and TRBJ1-1; weak D call: TRBD1 (6 bases). CDR3 sequence (DNA): TGTGCCAGCAGAACGGGGGGGCAGGGCACTGAAGCTTTCTTT. Translating it yields CASRTGGQGTEAFF.